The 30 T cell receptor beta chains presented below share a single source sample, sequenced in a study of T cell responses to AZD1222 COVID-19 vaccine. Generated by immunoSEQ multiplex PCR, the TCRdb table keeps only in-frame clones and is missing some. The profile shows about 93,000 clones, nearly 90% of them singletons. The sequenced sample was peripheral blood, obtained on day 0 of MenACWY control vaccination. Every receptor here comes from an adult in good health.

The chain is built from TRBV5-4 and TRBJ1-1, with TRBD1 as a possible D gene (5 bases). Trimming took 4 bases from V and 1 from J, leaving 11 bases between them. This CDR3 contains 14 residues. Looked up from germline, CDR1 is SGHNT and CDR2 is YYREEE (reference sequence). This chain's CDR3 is CASSGEGSNTEAFF. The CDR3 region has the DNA TGTGCCAGCAGCGGCGAGGGGTCGAACACTGAAGCTTTCTTT.

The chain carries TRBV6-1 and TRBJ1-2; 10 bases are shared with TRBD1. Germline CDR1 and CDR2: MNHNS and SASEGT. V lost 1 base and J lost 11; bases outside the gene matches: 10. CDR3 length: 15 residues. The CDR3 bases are TGTGCCAGCAGTGAAGAGCTTGGGACAGGGGTACGTTACACCTTC. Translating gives CASSEELGTGVRYTF.

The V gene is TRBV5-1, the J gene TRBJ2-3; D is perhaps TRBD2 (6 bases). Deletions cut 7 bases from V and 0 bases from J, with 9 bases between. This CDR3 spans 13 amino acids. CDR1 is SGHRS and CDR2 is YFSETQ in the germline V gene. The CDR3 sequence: CASRRGSTDTQYF. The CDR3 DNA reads TGCGCCAGCCGGAGGGGTAGCACAGATACGCAGTATTTT.

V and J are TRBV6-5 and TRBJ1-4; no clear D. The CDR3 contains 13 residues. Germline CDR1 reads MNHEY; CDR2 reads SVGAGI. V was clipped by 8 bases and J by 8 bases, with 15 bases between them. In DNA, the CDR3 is TGTGCCAGCCGAGTAATCCTTGGGGAAAAACTGTTTTTT. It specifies CASRVILGEKLFF.

The CDR3 DNA reads TGTGCCAGCAGCACCACGCGGCAAGAGACCCAGTACTTC. As protein: CASSTTRQETQYF. The rearrangement links TRBV7-2 to TRBJ2-5; D is undetermined. Trimming pared 5 bases from V and 2 bases from J, leaving 9 bases between. The length of the CDR3 is 13 residues. Germline-derived CDR1 and CDR2 are SGHTA and FQGNSA.

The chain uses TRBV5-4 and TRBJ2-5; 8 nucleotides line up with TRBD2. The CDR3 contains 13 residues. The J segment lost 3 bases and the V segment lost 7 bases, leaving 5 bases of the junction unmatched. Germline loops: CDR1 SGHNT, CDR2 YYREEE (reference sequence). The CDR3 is CASLRAGEETQYF. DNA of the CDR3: TGTGCCAGCTTGCGAGCGGGGGAAGAGACCCAGTACTTC.

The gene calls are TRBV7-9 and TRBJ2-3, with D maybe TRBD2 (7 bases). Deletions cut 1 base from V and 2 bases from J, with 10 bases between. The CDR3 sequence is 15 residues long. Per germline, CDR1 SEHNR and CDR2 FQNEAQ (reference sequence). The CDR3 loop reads CASSLGGGVTDTQYF. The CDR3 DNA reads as TGTGCCAGCAGCTTAGGAGGGGGGGTCACAGATACGCAGTATTTT.

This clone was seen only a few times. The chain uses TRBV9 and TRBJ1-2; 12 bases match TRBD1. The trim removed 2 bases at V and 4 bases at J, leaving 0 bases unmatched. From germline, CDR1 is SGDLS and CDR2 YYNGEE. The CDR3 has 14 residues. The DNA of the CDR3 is TGTGCCAGCAGCGTGGGACAGGGGGCCTATGGCTACACCTTC. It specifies CASSVGQGAYGYTF.

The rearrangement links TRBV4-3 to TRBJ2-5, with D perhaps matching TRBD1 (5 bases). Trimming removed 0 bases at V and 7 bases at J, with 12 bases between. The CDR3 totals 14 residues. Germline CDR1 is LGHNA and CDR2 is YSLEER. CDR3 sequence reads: CASSQEGRDGTQYF. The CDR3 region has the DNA TGCGCCAGCAGCCAAGAAGGCAGGGATGGGACCCAGTACTTC.

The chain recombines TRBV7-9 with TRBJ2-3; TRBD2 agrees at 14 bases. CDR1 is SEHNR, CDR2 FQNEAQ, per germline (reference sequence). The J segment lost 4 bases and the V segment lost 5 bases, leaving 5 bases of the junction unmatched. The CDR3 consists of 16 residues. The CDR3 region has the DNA TGTGCCAGCAGCCCTTCGACTAGCGGGGGGGCAGATACGCAGTATTTT. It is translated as CASSPSTSGGADTQYF.

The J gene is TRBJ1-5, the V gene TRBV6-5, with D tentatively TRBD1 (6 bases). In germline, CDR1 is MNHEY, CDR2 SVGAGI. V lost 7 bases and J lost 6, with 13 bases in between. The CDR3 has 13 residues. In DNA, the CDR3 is TGTGCCAGCAACAGGGCCGGGATTCAGCCCCAGCATTTT. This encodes CASNRAGIQPQHF.

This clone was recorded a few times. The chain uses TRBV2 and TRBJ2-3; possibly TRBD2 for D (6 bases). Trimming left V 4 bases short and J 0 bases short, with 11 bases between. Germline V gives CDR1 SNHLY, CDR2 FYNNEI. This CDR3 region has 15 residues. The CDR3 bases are TGTGCCAGCAGTGCCTGGGCGGGAAGCACAGATACGCAGTATTTT. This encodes CASSAWAGSTDTQYF.

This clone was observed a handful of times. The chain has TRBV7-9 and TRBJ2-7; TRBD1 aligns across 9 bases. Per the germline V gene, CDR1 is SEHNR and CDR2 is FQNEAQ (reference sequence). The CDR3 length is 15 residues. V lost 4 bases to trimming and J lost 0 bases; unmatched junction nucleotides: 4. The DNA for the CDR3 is TGTGCCAGCAGCTACGGGACAGGGAGCTCCTACGAGCAGTACTTC. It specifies CASSYGTGSSYEQYF.

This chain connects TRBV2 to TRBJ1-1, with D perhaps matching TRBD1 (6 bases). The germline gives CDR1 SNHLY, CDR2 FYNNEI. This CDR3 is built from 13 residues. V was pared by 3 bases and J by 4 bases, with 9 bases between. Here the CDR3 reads CASSDRGITEAFF. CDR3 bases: TGTGCCAGCAGTGACAGGGGCATCACTGAAGCTTTCTTT.

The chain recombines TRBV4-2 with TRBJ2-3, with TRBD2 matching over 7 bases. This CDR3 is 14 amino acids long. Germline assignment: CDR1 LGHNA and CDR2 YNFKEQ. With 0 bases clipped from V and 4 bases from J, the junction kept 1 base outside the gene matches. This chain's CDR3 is CASSQDTSADTQYF. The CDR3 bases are TGTGCCAGCAGCCAAGATACTAGCGCAGATACGCAGTATTTT.

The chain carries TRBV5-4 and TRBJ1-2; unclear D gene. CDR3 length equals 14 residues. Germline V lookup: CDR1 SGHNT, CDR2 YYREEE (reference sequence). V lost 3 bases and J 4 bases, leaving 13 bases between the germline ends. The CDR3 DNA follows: TGTGCCAGCAGCTCCGACCGTTCCCCCTATGGCTACACCTTC. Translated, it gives CASSSDRSPYGYTF.

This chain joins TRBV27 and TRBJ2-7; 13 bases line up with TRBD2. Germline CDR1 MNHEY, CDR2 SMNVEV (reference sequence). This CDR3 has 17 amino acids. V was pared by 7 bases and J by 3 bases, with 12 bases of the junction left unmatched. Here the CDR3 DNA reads TGTGCCAGCACCGGACTAGCGGGGGCCCAAGAGGGCTACGAGCAGTACTTC. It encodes CASTGLAGAQEGYEQYF.

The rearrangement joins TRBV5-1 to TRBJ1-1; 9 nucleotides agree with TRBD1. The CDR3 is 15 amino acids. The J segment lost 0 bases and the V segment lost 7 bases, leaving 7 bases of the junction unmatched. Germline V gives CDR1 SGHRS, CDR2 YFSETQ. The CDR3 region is CASSGQGIMNTEAFF. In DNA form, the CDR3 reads TGCGCCAGCTCTGGACAGGGGATCATGAACACTGAAGCTTTCTTT.

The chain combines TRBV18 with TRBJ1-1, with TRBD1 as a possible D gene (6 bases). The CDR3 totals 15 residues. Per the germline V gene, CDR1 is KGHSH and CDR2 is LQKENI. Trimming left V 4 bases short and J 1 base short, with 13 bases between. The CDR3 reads CASSLYSQGNTEAFF. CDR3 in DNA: TGTGCCAGCTCACTCTATTCACAGGGGAACACTGAAGCTTTCTTT.

The CDR3 protein is CASHNWQGHEKLFF. In DNA, the CDR3 is TGTGCCAGCCATAATTGGCAAGGACATGAAAAACTGTTTTTT. The chain combines TRBV6-5 with TRBJ1-4; D is unclear. There are 14 residues in the CDR3. Germline CDR1 reads MNHEY; CDR2 reads SVGAGI. The V end lost 8 bases, the J end lost 6 bases, and 16 bases lay between the germline ends.

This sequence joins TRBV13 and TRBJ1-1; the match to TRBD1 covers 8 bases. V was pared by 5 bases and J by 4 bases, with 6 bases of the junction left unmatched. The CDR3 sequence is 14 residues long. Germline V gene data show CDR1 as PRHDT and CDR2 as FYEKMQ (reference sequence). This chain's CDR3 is CASSSQGAFTEAFF. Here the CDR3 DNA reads TGTGCCAGCAGCAGTCAGGGGGCGTTCACTGAAGCTTTCTTT.

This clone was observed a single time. CDR3 sequence: CASSFDRGEAFF. CDR3 DNA: TGTGCCAGCAGCTTCGACAGGGGTGAAGCTTTCTTT. This chain links TRBV5-5 with TRBJ1-1; 8 nucleotides agree with TRBD1. Germline V CDR1 and CDR2: SGHKS, YYEKEE (reference sequence). The junction had 1 base not matched to a gene; V was cut back by 2 bases and J by 7 bases. The CDR3 totals 12 residues.

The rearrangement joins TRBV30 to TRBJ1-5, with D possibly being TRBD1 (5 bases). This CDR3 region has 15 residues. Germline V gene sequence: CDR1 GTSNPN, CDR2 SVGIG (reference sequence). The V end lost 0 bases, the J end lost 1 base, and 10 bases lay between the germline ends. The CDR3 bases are TGTGCCTGGAGTGTTAGGGGTAGGAGCAATCAGCCCCAGCATTTT. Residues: CAWSVRGRSNQPQHF.

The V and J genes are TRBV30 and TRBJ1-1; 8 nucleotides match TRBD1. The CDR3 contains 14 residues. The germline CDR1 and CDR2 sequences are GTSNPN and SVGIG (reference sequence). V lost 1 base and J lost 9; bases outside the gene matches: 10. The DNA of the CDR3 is TGTGCCTGGAGTGCTGGAACAGGGGGGGCAAAAGCTTTCTTT. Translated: CAWSAGTGGAKAFF. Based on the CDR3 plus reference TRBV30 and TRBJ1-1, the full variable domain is SQTIHQWPATLVQPVGSPLSLECTVEGTSNPNLYWYRQAAGRGLQLLFYSVGIGQISSEVPQNLSASRPQDRQFILSSKKLLLSDSGFYLCAWSAGTGGAKAFFGQGTRLTVV.

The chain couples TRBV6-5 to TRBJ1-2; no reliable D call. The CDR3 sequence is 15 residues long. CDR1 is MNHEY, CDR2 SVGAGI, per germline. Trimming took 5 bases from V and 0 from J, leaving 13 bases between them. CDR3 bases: TGTGCCAGCAGTCCCGAGGCGCTTCCTAACTATGGCTACACCTTC. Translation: CASSPEALPNYGYTF.

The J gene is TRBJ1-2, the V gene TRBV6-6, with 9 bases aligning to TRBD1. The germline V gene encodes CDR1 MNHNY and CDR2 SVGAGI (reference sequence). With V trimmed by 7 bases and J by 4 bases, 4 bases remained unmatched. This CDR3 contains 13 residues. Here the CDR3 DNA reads TGTGCCAGCAACCCGACAGGGGGCTATGGCTACACCTTC. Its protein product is CASNPTGGYGYTF.

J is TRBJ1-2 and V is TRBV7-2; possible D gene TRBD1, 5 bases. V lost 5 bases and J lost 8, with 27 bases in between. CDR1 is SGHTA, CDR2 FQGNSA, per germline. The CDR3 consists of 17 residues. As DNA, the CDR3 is TGTGCCAGCAGCCCCGGCGGCTGGACAAGGGTCGAGGGGGGCTACACCTTC. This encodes CASSPGGWTRVEGGYTF.

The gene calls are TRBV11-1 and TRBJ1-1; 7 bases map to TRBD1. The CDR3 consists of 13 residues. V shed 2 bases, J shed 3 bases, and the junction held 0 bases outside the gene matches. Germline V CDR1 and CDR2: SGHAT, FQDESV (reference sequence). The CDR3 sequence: CASSLQGDTEAFF. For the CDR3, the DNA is TGTGCCAGCAGCTTACAGGGGGACACTGAAGCTTTCTTT.

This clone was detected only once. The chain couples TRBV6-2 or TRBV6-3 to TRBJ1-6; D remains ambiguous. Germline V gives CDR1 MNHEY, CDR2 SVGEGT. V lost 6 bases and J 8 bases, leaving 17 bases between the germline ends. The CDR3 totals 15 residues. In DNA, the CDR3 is TGTGCCAGCAGCCCAGGAGAGACGGCCCATTCACCCCTCCACTTT. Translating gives CASSPGETAHSPLHF.

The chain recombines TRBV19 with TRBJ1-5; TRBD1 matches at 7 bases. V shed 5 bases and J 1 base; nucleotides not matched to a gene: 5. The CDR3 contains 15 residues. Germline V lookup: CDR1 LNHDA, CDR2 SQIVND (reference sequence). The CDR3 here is CASSVRQGSNQPQHF. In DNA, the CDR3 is TGTGCCAGTAGTGTACGACAGGGAAGCAATCAGCCCCAGCATTTT. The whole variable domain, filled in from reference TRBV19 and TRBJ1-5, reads DGGITQSPKYLFRKEGQNVTLSCEQNLNHDAMYWYRQDPGQGLRLIYYSQIVNDFQKGDIAEGYSVSREKKESFPLTVTSAQKNPTAFYLCASSVRQGSNQPQHFGDGTRLSIL.